A selection of T cell receptor beta chains follows, all from one sample in a study of OX40 agonist ivuxolimab in advanced cancers. Profiling relied on immunoSEQ multiplex PCR, and the TCRdb table lists in-frame clones only, not all of them. The sample records approximately 67,000 clones, less than 90% being singletons. The source material was CD4+ or CD8+ T cells sorted from blood, sampled in a trial of the OX40 agonist ivuxolimab. The origin of the receptors is an adult with an advanced solid tumor such as melanoma, head and neck, liver or kidney cancer. Both conserved end residues are trimmed from each CDR3. The order of the fields is V gene, CDR3 length, J gene, CDR3 protein.

V: TRBV15
length: 15
J: TRBJ2-2
CDR3: ATSREAGGVGAGELF

V: TRBV18
length: 13
J: TRBJ2-5
CDR3: ASSPRVAYQETQY

V: TRBV7-8
length: 12
J: TRBJ1-4
CDR3: ASSFGTGDEKLF

V: TRBV2
length: 12
J: TRBJ2-7
CDR3: AIVGLAGSHEQY

V: TRBV7-2
length: 14
J: TRBJ2-3
CDR3: ASSSRQGTSTDTQY

V: TRBV7-2
length: 13
J: TRBJ1-2
CDR3: ASSFAAGGAYGYT

V: TRBV28
length: 12
J: TRBJ2-3
CDR3: ASSSTSGKGTQY

V: TRBV5-1
length: 10
J: TRBJ2-1
CDR3: ASSFASGTGF

V: TRBV27
length: 12
J: TRBJ1-2
CDR3: ASSSRWGLGGYT

V: TRBV7-9
length: 14
J: TRBJ2-1
CDR3: ASSNMGLGAYNEQF

V: TRBV28
length: 13
J: TRBJ2-7
CDR3: ASKAGGPGLYEQY

V: TRBV11-3
length: 12
J: TRBJ2-7
CDR3: ASSSGSGGIEQY

V: TRBV11-2
length: 12
J: TRBJ2-7
CDR3: ASSLAGSSYEQY

V: TRBV9
length: 13
J: TRBJ2-1
CDR3: ASSIRDTGGNEQF

V: TRBV5-1
length: 13
J: TRBJ2-3
CDR3: ASSLSAGGSDTQY

V: TRBV5-4
length: 11
J: TRBJ1-1
CDR3: ASSLEVNTEAF

V: TRBV10-2
length: 10
J: TRBJ1-1
CDR3: ASSRAGAEAF

V: TRBV5-1
length: 11
J: TRBJ2-7
CDR3: ASSLVGGHEQY

V: TRBV5-1
length: 11
J: TRBJ2-5
CDR3: ASSFGGQETQY

V: TRBV11-3
length: 15
J: TRBJ2-1
CDR3: ASSLGRLAGGYNEQF

V: TRBV10-2
length: 13
J: TRBJ2-2
CDR3: ASIAGKVPTGELF

V: TRBV7-3
length: 12
J: TRBJ1-2
CDR3: ASSSPPTVYGYT

V: TRBV10-1
length: 14
J: TRBJ2-5
CDR3: ASSDGLVGIQETQY

V: TRBV19
length: 18
J: TRBJ2-2
CDR3: ASSIGLQGIQFANTGELF

V: TRBV30
length: 10
J: TRBJ1-6
CDR3: AWGQGNSPLH

V: TRBV19
length: 13
J: TRBJ1-5
CDR3: ASSMVGGGNQPQH

V: TRBV6-1
length: 12
J: TRBJ2-3
CDR3: ASSETLSTDTQY

V: TRBV27
length: 14
J: TRBJ1-3
CDR3: ASSLSMRNPGNTIY

V: TRBV10-3
length: 11
J: TRBJ1-1
CDR3: AASGTSNTEAF

V: TRBV5-4
length: 13
J: TRBJ1-3
CDR3: ASSLEGGPGNTIY

V: TRBV18
length: 16
J: TRBJ2-6
CDR3: ASLTDRGGFSGANVLT

V: TRBV11-3
length: 13
J: TRBJ1-1
CDR3: PNSRDRGTNTEAF

V: TRBV14
length: 17
J: TRBJ2-2
CDR3: ASSQGVVLHRSKAGELF

V: TRBV27
length: 13
J: TRBJ2-3
CDR3: ASSFGGIRADTQY

V: TRBV10-1
length: 14
J: TRBJ2-5
CDR3: ASSDRWGRGQETQY

V: TRBV4-3
length: 13
J: TRBJ2-3
CDR3: ASSQDAGATDTQY

V: TRBV28
length: 11
J: TRBJ2-1
CDR3: ASSLGPFNEQF

V: TRBV7-9
length: 14
J: TRBJ2-1
CDR3: ASSRSTSATYNEQF

V: TRBV11-3
length: 14
J: TRBJ2-3
CDR3: ASSPHAGIPADTQY

V: TRBV18
length: 12
J: TRBJ2-7
CDR3: ASSPGTGDYEQY

V: TRBV2
length: 13
J: TRBJ2-4
CDR3: ASSDVGTSVNIQY

V: TRBV28
length: 12
J: TRBJ2-7
CDR3: ASTLDRGLSEQY

V: TRBV4-2
length: 14
J: TRBJ2-1
CDR3: ASSRQTSGLNNEQF

V: TRBV27
length: 15
J: TRBJ1-2
CDR3: ASSLSSPGQGVDGYT

V: TRBV29-1
length: 10
J: TRBJ2-5
CDR3: SERLAEETQY

V: TRBV25-1
length: 13
J: TRBJ1-6
CDR3: ASSLQGLGNSPLH

V: TRBV27
length: 15
J: NA
CDR3: ASSPAMTSGRSYEQY

V: TRBV5-8
length: 12
J: TRBJ2-3
CDR3: ASISSASTDTQY

V: TRBV11-2
length: 15
J: TRBJ2-7
CDR3: ASSLNRAGGLSYEQY

V: TRBV7-9
length: 14
J: TRBJ2-3
CDR3: ASSAYRDRGTDTQY

V: TRBV7-2
length: 11
J: TRBJ2-1
CDR3: ASSLASDNEQF

V: TRBV6-6
length: 12
J: TRBJ2-5
CDR3: ASSYRARQETQY

V: TRBV7-8
length: 12
J: TRBJ2-3
CDR3: ASTRTGHTDTQY

V: TRBV5-1
length: 13
J: TRBJ2-5
CDR3: ASSLPSGREETQY